Sequencing of this T cell receptor beta chain was carried out in a study of T cell repertoires in cytomegalovirus infection. Overall study context: TCR beta signatures that were public indicated CMV infection and matching HLA type. Whole-study findings and limits: CMV-specific TCR beta clonotypes restricted by HLA-C were the ones dominating the ex vivo response.

Worth noting for this clonotype: Its antigen is undetermined.

TCRdb independently ran MiXCR on the reads; one entry per CDR3 protein. The sample lists approximately 300,000 distinct CDR3 sequences; about 27% were seen once. CDR3 length: 15 amino acids. After removal of 5 bases from V and 2 bases from J, the junction contained 8 bases not matched to a gene. Germline V CDR1 and CDR2: LNHDA, SQIVND (reference sequence). Here the sequenced sample was cultured PBMCs, taken from culture after CMV antigen stimulation. The sequence was obtained from a human donor in good health (CMV status not recorded). Some clones in this sample may be carry-over from other donors' samples. J is TRBJ1-2 and V is TRBV19; 7 bases are a match to TRBD1. CDR3 region: CASSGTVRTNYGYTF. The CDR3 DNA is TGTGCCAGTAGTGGGACAGTAAGAACAAACTATGGCTACACCTTC.